Following are 20 T cell receptor beta chains from one sample sequenced in a study of blood T cell repertoires in COVID-19. Produced via immunoSEQ multiplex PCR; TCRdb's table is partial and in-frame only. The sample lists 60,000 to 75,000 clones; 86% were seen once. Sequenced material: peripheral blood. The receptors come from a man between 65 and 85 years old with active COVID-19.

This clone was detected only once. The V gene is TRBV11-2, the J gene TRBJ2-5; D is ambiguous. The V gene's germline CDR1 is SGHAT and CDR2 FQNNGV. The CDR3 loop spans 13 amino acids. Trimming shortened V by 3 bases and J by 0 bases, and 5 bases separated the two germline ends. CDR3 region: CASSFPYQETQYF. For the CDR3, the DNA is TGTGCCAGCAGCTTCCCGTACCAAGAGACCCAGTACTTC. The variable domain in full, completed from reference TRBV11-2 and TRBJ2-5, reads EAGVAQSPRYKIIEKRQSVAFWCNPISGHATLYWYQQILGQGPKLLIQFQNNGVVDDSQLPKDRFSAERLKGVDSTLKIQPAKLEDSAVYLCASSFPYQETQYFGPGTRLLVL.

The DNA for the CDR3 is TGTGCCAGCAGCCGCTCCCGACAGCACACCGGGGAGCTGTTTTTT. It translates to CASSRSRQHTGELFF. The rearrangement links TRBV28 to TRBJ2-2, with a tentative D call TRBD1 (5 bases). V was shortened by 6 bases and J by 3 bases, with 14 bases between the two germline ends. In germline, CDR1 is MDHEN, CDR2 SYDVKM. The CDR3 has 15 amino acids.

This chain connects TRBV19 to TRBJ2-1, with D possibly TRBD1 on 6 matching bases. The V end lost 6 bases, the J end lost 9 bases, and 21 bases lay between the germline ends. The CDR3 spans 15 residues. Germline V CDR1 and CDR2: LNHDA, SQIVND (reference sequence). CDR3 DNA sequence: TGTGCCAGTAGCCCTAGCACACAGGGTTGGGGTGAGCAGTTCTTC. Its translation: CASSPSTQGWGEQFF.

The chain employs TRBV11-2 and TRBJ2-1, with D possibly TRBD1 on 5 matching bases. This CDR3 is 16 amino acids long. Germline V gene lookup returns CDR1 SGHAT and CDR2 FQNNGV. The germline V and J ends were trimmed by 4 bases and 0 bases, with 13 bases remaining between them. CDR3 nucleotide sequence: TGTGCCAGCAGCTCAAGGGGTGCTCGCTCCTACAATGAGCAGTTCTTC. It yields the protein CASSSRGARSYNEQFF. The entire variable domain, with the rest obtained from reference TRBV11-2 and TRBJ2-1, is as follows: EAGVAQSPRYKIIEKRQSVAFWCNPISGHATLYWYQQILGQGPKLLIQFQNNGVVDDSQLPKDRFSAERLKGVDSTLKIQPAKLEDSAVYLCASSSRGARSYNEQFFGPGTRLTVL.

In its sample, this clone was seen once. The chain joins TRBV6-5 to TRBJ1-4; 11 nucleotides match TRBD1. Germline CDR1 and CDR2: MNHEY and SVGAGI. This CDR3 region has 15 residues. J was trimmed by 6 bases and V by 6 bases; bases with no gene match: 6. Here the CDR3 DNA reads TGTGCCAGCAGCAGGGACAGGGGGACATATGAAAAACTGTTTTTT. Translation: CASSRDRGTYEKLFF.

The V and J genes are TRBV7-9 and TRBJ2-7; D gene uncertain. CDR3 size: 15 residues. The V and J ends lost 1 base and 2 bases respectively, with 12 bases between them. Germline CDR1 and CDR2: SEHNR and FQNEAQ (reference sequence). CDR3 in amino acids: CASSLGGLSPYEQYF. The CDR3 DNA reads as TGTGCCAGCAGCTTAGGTGGGCTTTCCCCCTACGAGCAGTACTTC.

The chain combines TRBV27 with TRBJ2-3; maybe TRBD2 (7 bases). V lost 5 bases and J 6 bases, leaving 21 bases between the germline ends. The CDR3 consists of 16 residues. CDR1 is MNHEY, CDR2 SMNVEV, per germline (reference sequence). In nucleotides, the CDR3 is TGTGCCAGCAGTCCGCCGGGGGGCGCCCCGGGGGATACGCAGTATTTT. It encodes CASSPPGGAPGDTQYF.

The chain combines TRBV5-4 with TRBJ1-2, with a weak D call TRBD1 (5 bases). Deletions cut 4 bases from V and 2 bases from J, with 12 bases between. Per germline, CDR1 SGHNT and CDR2 YYREEE (reference sequence). The CDR3 is 14 amino acids. CDR3 sequence reads: CASSRGDHNYGYTF. In DNA, the CDR3 is TGTGCCAGCAGCCGGGGGGATCACAACTATGGCTACACCTTC.

The J gene is TRBJ2-2, the V gene TRBV23-1, with 8 bases aligning to TRBD1. TRBV23-1 is filed as an ORF, its function uncertain. V shed 3 bases, J shed 6 bases, and the junction held 3 bases outside the gene matches. This CDR3 is 14 amino acids long. DNA of the CDR3: TGCGCCAGCAGTCACCCGACAGGGGCCGGGGAGCTGTTTTTT. Its translation: CASSHPTGAGELFF.

The chain combines TRBV7-2 with TRBJ1-1; D is unclear. This CDR3 spans 15 amino acids. Germline-derived CDR1 and CDR2 are SGHTA and FQGNSA. The ends were cut back, 2 bases at V and 4 bases at J, with 14 bases in the middle. The chain's CDR3 is CASSLLLGRGTEAFF. The CDR3 DNA follows: TGTGCCAGCAGCTTACTGCTCGGCCGGGGCACTGAAGCTTTCTTT. Complete variable domain (other parts from reference TRBV7-2 and TRBJ1-1): GAGVSQSPSNKVTEKGKDVELRCDPISGHTALYWYRQSLGQGLEFLIYFQGNSAPDKSGLPSDRFSAERTGGSVSTLTIQRTQQEDSAVYLCASSLLLGRGTEAFFGQGTRLTVV.

In DNA, the CDR3 is TGTGCCAGCAGCGAAGGGGCGCGGACTGAAGCTTTCTTT. Translated: CASSEGARTEAFF. V and J are TRBV9 and TRBJ1-1; TRBD1 might be the D (5 bases). The CDR3 extends over 13 amino acids. CDR1 and CDR2 from the germline V gene are SGDLS and YYNGEE. The ends were cut back, 3 bases at V and 5 bases at J, with 11 bases in the middle.

The CDR3 protein is CASSQDFAGANQETQYF. CDR3 coding DNA: TGCGCCAGCAGCCAAGATTTCGCGGGAGCAAACCAAGAGACCCAGTACTTC. This chain connects TRBV4-1 to TRBJ2-5, with 7 nucleotides matching TRBD2. In germline, CDR1 is MGHRA, CDR2 YSYEKL. J was trimmed by 0 bases and V by 0 bases; bases with no gene match: 7. This CDR3 comprises 17 residues.

V and J are TRBV7-3 and TRBJ2-3; TRBD2 matches at 9 bases. Trimming at V came to 5 bases and at J to 4 bases, leaving 10 bases not matched to a gene. This CDR3 is 16 amino acids long. Per the germline V gene, CDR1 is SGHTA and CDR2 is FQGTGA. The CDR3 nucleotides are TGTGCCAGCAGCCCCTACGCGGGAGGGCCGGCAGATACGCAGTATTTT. Its protein product is CASSPYAGGPADTQYF.

DNA for the CDR3: TGTGCCAGCTCACCCACTAGAGAGGTGGGTGAGCAGTTCTTC. This gives the protein CASSPTREVGEQFF. The V gene is TRBV18, the J gene TRBJ2-1; possible D gene TRBD2, 5 bases. Trimming shortened V by 3 bases and J by 9 bases, and 15 bases separated the two germline ends. CDR1 is KGHSH, CDR2 LQKENI, per germline. The CDR3 has 14 residues.

The chain joins TRBV12-3 or TRBV12-4 to TRBJ2-7, with D perhaps matching TRBD2 (6 bases). With 3 bases removed from V and 6 bases from J, the gap between germline ends came to 9 bases. CDR3 length: 12 amino acids. CDR3 nucleotides: TGTGCCAGCAGTTTCGGCGGGGTCGAGCAGTACTTC. It yields the protein CASSFGGVEQYF.

The chain has TRBV30 and TRBJ2-7; 12 bases map to TRBD2. Germline assignment: CDR1 GTSNPN and CDR2 SVGIG (reference sequence). The CDR3 is 15 amino acids. With 4 bases clipped from V and 2 bases from J, the junction kept 6 bases outside the gene matches. The CDR3 coding sequence is TGTGCCTGGACCCGACTAGCGGGAGCACCCTACGAGCAGTACTTC. Residues: CAWTRLAGAPYEQYF.

The V gene is TRBV2, the J gene TRBJ2-6, with 12 bases lining up with TRBD2. Losses at the gene ends were 4 bases for V and 12 bases for J; bases not matched to a gene: 7. CDR3 size: 15 residues. Germline CDR1 and CDR2: SNHLY and FYNNEI. The CDR3: CASSAGTSGPRVLTF. CDR3 sequence (DNA): TGTGCCAGCAGTGCAGGGACTAGCGGGCCCCGCGTCCTGACTTTC.

V and J are TRBV25-1 and TRBJ2-7; possible D gene TRBD2, 7 bases. The germline V gene has CDR1 MGHDK and CDR2 SYGVNS. This CDR3 has 14 residues. V was trimmed by 7 bases and J by 2 bases, leaving 15 bases between them. CDR3 region: CASTPNGGPYEQYF. Written as DNA, the CDR3 is TGTGCCAGCACCCCAAACGGGGGGCCCTACGAGCAGTACTTC.

The V and J genes are TRBV9 and TRBJ2-1, with D hard to call. V dropped 0 bases and J dropped 4 bases, with 5 bases sitting between them. The germline V gene encodes CDR1 SGDLS and CDR2 YYNGEE. The CDR3 has 13 amino acids. CDR3 sequence: CASSVAQYNEQFF. The CDR3 DNA sequence: TGTGCCAGCAGCGTAGCCCAGTACAATGAGCAGTTCTTC.

The gene calls are TRBV30 and TRBJ1-1, with D possibly being TRBD1 (5 bases). Germline V CDR1 and CDR2: GTSNPN, SVGIG (reference sequence). The V end was cut by 4 bases, the J end by 5 bases, with 17 bases between. This CDR3 spans 14 amino acids. This chain's CDR3 is CAWTAELGGTEAFF. The CDR3 nucleotides read TGTGCCTGGACCGCAGAGCTGGGGGGGACTGAAGCTTTCTTT.